The next 25 T cell receptor beta chains were all read from a single sample in a study of identical twins. TCRdb reprocessed the 5' RACE reads with MiXCR, giving one entry per CDR3 protein. The table records just under 650,000 distinct CDR3 sequences, roughly 6.6% of them present only once. This sample also appeared in a second study, on yellow fever vaccine responses in identical twins.

The sequenced material came from PBMCs. Receptors originate from a young woman in good health.

This clonotype has at least ten counts. CDR3 coding DNA: TGTGCCAGCAGTTACTCTAGCCTCTACGAGCAGTACGTC. Amino acid sequence: CASSYSSLYEQYV. The V and J genes are TRBV6-6 and TRBJ2-7; D is uncertain. Germline loops: CDR1 MNHNY, CDR2 SVGAGI (reference sequence). Trimming pared 0 bases from V and 3 bases from J, leaving 6 bases between. The CDR3 sequence is 13 residues long.

The V gene is TRBV28, the J gene TRBJ1-2; a weak D match, TRBD1 (5 bases). Germline V gene data show CDR1 as MDHEN and CDR2 as SYDVKM. With 2 bases removed from V and 7 bases from J, the gap between germline ends came to 11 bases. The CDR3 is made up of 13 amino acids. CDR3 residues: CASSLLQGRGYTF. CDR3 sequence (DNA): TGTGCCAGCAGTTTACTCCAGGGACGTGGCTACACCTTC.

This clonotype showed up many times. The chain links TRBV28 to TRBJ1-6, with a tentative D call TRBD1 (5 bases). Germline lookup yields CDR1 MDHEN and CDR2 SYDVKM. The CDR3 is 13 amino acids. Trimming removed 3 bases from V and 9 bases from J, with 9 bases in between. Here the CDR3 reads CASSLGVRSPLHF. CDR3 DNA: TGTGCCAGCAGTTTGGGGGTCCGTTCACCCCTCCACTTT.

This clonotype appeared a few times. This rearrangement joins TRBV4-1 to TRBJ2-1; 12 bases map to TRBD2. The CDR3 totals 18 residues. The junction had 10 bases not matched to a gene; V was cut back by 3 bases and J by 4 bases. Germline CDR1 and CDR2: MGHRA and YSYEKL. The CDR3, as DNA: TGCGCCAGCAGCCAGAAACGGACTAGCGGGGTTGTATACAATGAGCAGTTCTTC. It codes for CASSQKRTSGVVYNEQFF.

V is TRBV15 and J is TRBJ1-2; possible D gene TRBD1, 6 bases. Germline V CDR1 and CDR2: LNHNV, YYDKDF (reference sequence). The V end was cut by 3 bases, the J end by 1 base, with 12 bases between. This CDR3 comprises 15 residues. The CDR3: CATSRSGQDNYGYTF. Here the CDR3 DNA reads TGTGCCACCAGCAGGTCGGGACAAGATAACTATGGCTACACCTTC.

This clonotype has at least ten counts. The chain combines TRBV5-1 with TRBJ2-3; 8 bases match TRBD2. Germline V gives CDR1 SGHRS, CDR2 YFSETQ. The CDR3 totals 15 residues. With 0 bases clipped from V and 2 bases from J, the junction kept 2 bases outside the gene matches. The CDR3 spells CASSLVLADTDTQYF. The DNA for the CDR3 is TGCGCCAGCAGCTTGGTACTAGCGGACACAGATACGCAGTATTTT.

The table lists this clonotype with a few counts. V gene TRBV12-3 or TRBV12-4 combines with J gene TRBJ2-1; 8 bases align to TRBD1. Trimming cost V 5 bases and J 6 bases; bases outside gene matches: 15. The CDR3 has 17 amino acids. Here the CDR3 DNA reads TGTGCCAGCAGTCCACTTAGGGGGCAGGGGGCTTCCAATGAGCAGTTCTTC. Translated: CASSPLRGQGASNEQFF.

In this sample, this clonotype turned up a few times. The chain carries TRBV7-3 and TRBJ2-7, with TRBD1 matching 9 bases. CDR3 size: 15 residues. CDR1 is SGHTA, CDR2 FQGTGA, per germline. Germline trimming cut 5 bases from V and 3 bases from J; bases unmatched to any gene: 8. The DNA of the CDR3 is TGTGCCAGCAGCCAGGGGACAGGGCCCTTCTACGAGCAGTACTTC. Protein sequence: CASSQGTGPFYEQYF.

This clonotype occurred a few times. The chain combines TRBV3-1 with TRBJ2-1; D is perhaps TRBD2 (6 bases). The CDR3 totals 14 residues. Germline lookup yields CDR1 LGHDT and CDR2 YNNKEL (reference sequence). V was shortened by 4 bases and J by 6 bases, with 13 bases between the two germline ends. The CDR3, as DNA: TGTGCCAGCAGCCCTCTCGTGGGGGGCAATGAGCAGTTCTTC. This translates into CASSPLVGGNEQFF.

V usage is TRBV18 and J usage is TRBJ2-2; 11 nucleotides align to TRBD2. This CDR3 is 16 amino acids long. After removal of 6 bases from V and 6 bases from J, the junction contained 9 bases not matched to a gene. Germline V gene sequence: CDR1 KGHSH, CDR2 LQKENI. In DNA form, the CDR3 reads TGTGCCAGCTCTCAGTCGACTAGCGGGAAGGCCGGGGAGCTGTTTTTT. Translated, it gives CASSQSTSGKAGELFF.

The genes are TRBV20-1 and TRBJ2-1, with 13 bases aligning to TRBD2. This CDR3 is built from 13 residues. V shed 6 bases, J shed 8 bases, and the junction held 4 bases outside the gene matches. CDR1 and CDR2 (germline): DFQATT, SNEGSKA (reference sequence). CDR3 in amino acids: CSAPTSGGHEQFF. In nucleotides, the CDR3 is TGCAGTGCCCCGACTAGCGGGGGGCATGAGCAGTTCTTC.

In its sample, this clonotype was seen many times. As DNA, the CDR3 is TGCGCCACCCAGCGGTCTAGCACAGATACGCAGTATTTT. This encodes CATQRSSTDTQYF. The chain has TRBV4-1 and TRBJ2-3; D is perhaps TRBD2 (5 bases). This CDR3 contains 13 residues. The germline V gene has CDR1 MGHRA and CDR2 YSYEKL. The ends were cut back, 10 bases at V and 0 bases at J, with 11 bases in the middle.

This clonotype was seen at least ten times. The CDR3 region has the DNA TGTGCCAGCAGTAACGGCGGGAGGGAAGGTTACGAGCAGTACTTC. Protein sequence: CASSNGGREGYEQYF. V usage is TRBV7-9 and J usage is TRBJ2-7; 9 bases line up with TRBD2. The germline CDR1 and CDR2 sequences are SEHNR and FQNEAQ (reference sequence). The CDR3 sequence is 15 residues long. V shed 6 bases and J 4 bases; nucleotides not matched to a gene: 10.

This chain uses TRBV20-1 with TRBJ2-7; 9 bases are shared with TRBD1. V lost 5 bases, J lost 4 bases, and 6 bases stayed unmatched. The CDR3 runs 13 residues. Germline values: CDR1 DFQATT, CDR2 SNEGSKA (reference sequence). CDR3 in DNA: TGCAGTGCTTCCCGACAGGGGGTTTACGAGCAGTACTTC. It translates to CSASRQGVYEQYF.

This chain uses TRBV20-1 with TRBJ2-3; 10 positions match TRBD2. CDR1 DFQATT and CDR2 SNEGSKA come from the germline V gene (reference sequence). The junction had 5 bases not matched to a gene; V was cut back by 3 bases and J by 2 bases. CDR3 length: 15 residues. The CDR3 coding sequence is TGCAGTGCTAGTAGAGGGACTAGCGCCACAGATACGCAGTATTTT. Translated, it gives CSASRGTSATDTQYF.

This clonotype was counted only a few times. The chain carries TRBV5-1 and TRBJ2-1, with D perhaps matching TRBD1 (5 bases). Germline lookup yields CDR1 SGHRS and CDR2 YFSETQ. The CDR3 totals 16 residues. V lost 2 bases, J lost 1 base, and 13 bases lay in between. As DNA, the CDR3 is TGCGCCAGCAGCTTTGGCAGGGTTTCGTCCTACAATGAGCAGTTCTTC. This codes for CASSFGRVSSYNEQFF.

This clonotype was recorded a few times. The V and J genes are TRBV7-2 and TRBJ2-2; D is perhaps TRBD1 (6 bases). The CDR3 spans 13 residues. Deletions cut 5 bases from V and 13 bases from J, with 17 bases between. In germline, CDR1 is SGHTA, CDR2 FQGNSA. In DNA form, the CDR3 reads TGTGCCAGCAGCGCGGACAGTCTTATAGGGCTGTTTTTT. Residues: CASSADSLIGLFF.

The J gene is TRBJ2-7, the V gene TRBV12-3 or TRBV12-4, with 7 bases that match TRBD2. V gave up 6 bases and J gave up 4 bases; unmatched junction bases: 9. The CDR3 is 14 residues long. Here the CDR3 reads CASSLRDYGYEQYF. The CDR3 DNA follows: TGTGCCAGCAGCCTTCGGGACTATGGATACGAGCAGTACTTC.

In its sample, this clonotype was seen many times. The chain has TRBV4-1 and TRBJ2-7; D remains ambiguous. The germline V gene has CDR1 MGHRA and CDR2 YSYEKL. The length of the CDR3 is 14 residues. V gave up 5 bases and J gave up 4 bases, with 15 bases separating them. CDR3 in amino acids: CASSKGPDGYEQYV. CDR3 nucleotide sequence: TGCGCCAGCAGCAAAGGACCCGATGGATACGAGCAGTACGTC.

There are many counts of this clonotype. The rearrangement joins TRBV4-1 to TRBJ2-2, with 10 bases fitting TRBD2. This CDR3 region has 17 residues. Trimming cost V 0 bases and J 3 bases; bases outside gene matches: 4. From germline, CDR1 is MGHRA and CDR2 YSYEKL. The CDR3 spells CASSQDASGGDTGELFF. In DNA form, the CDR3 reads TGCGCCAGCAGCCAAGACGCTAGCGGGGGTGACACCGGGGAGCTGTTTTTT.

This clonotype was detected a few times. V usage is TRBV12-3 or TRBV12-4 and J usage is TRBJ2-7, with a tentative D call TRBD1 (8 bases). The V gene lost 4 bases and the J gene lost 0 bases, with 13 bases spanning the gap. The CDR3 is 15 amino acids. CDR3 sequence (DNA): TGTGCCAGCAGTTCAACAGGGGGGGCCTCCTACGAGCAGTACGTC. The encoded protein is CASSSTGGASYEQYV.

There are a few counts of this clonotype. The CDR3 region is CASSPGLAGTEQFF. The CDR3 nucleotides are TGCGCCAGCAGCCCGGGACTAGCGGGAACTGAGCAGTTCTTC. The chain uses TRBV5-1 and TRBJ2-1, with 13 bases fitting TRBD2. This CDR3 spans 14 amino acids. In germline, CDR1 is SGHRS, CDR2 YFSETQ. V was pared by 4 bases and J by 9 bases, with 4 bases of the junction left unmatched. The whole variable domain, filled in from reference TRBV5-1 and TRBJ2-1, reads KAGVTQTPRYLIKTRGQQVTLSCSPISGHRSVSWYQQTPGQGLQFLFEYFSETQRNKGNFPGRFSGRQFSNSRSEMNVSTLELGDSALYLCASSPGLAGTEQFFGPGTRLTVL.

In this sample, this clonotype turned up many times. This rearrangement joins TRBV20-1 to TRBJ2-1; tentative D call: TRBD2 (6 bases). Trimming left V 1 base short and J 3 bases short, with 7 bases between. Per germline, CDR1 DFQATT and CDR2 SNEGSKA (reference sequence). The CDR3 has 13 amino acids. The CDR3 here is CSARVADYNEQFF. CDR3 coding DNA: TGCAGTGCTAGAGTAGCGGACTACAATGAGCAGTTCTTC.

Ten or more counts support this clonotype. V usage is TRBV29-1 and J usage is TRBJ1-2; 7 bases line up with TRBD1. The CDR3 has 16 residues. The germline CDR1 and CDR2 sequences are SQVTM and ANQGSEA. V shed 2 bases and J 5 bases; nucleotides not matched to a gene: 14. The CDR3 sequence: CSVERVQTGSTYGYTF. In DNA, the CDR3 is TGCAGCGTTGAAAGGGTCCAGACAGGGTCGACGTATGGCTACACCTTC.

This clonotype was seen a handful of times. The V and J genes are TRBV3-1 and TRBJ2-1, with D perhaps TRBD1 (6 bases). The germline V gene has CDR1 LGHDT and CDR2 YNNKEL (reference sequence). The CDR3 runs to 16 residues. V was cut by 1 base and J by 7 bases, with 17 bases left in between. The CDR3 loop is CASSQASQGGLNEQFF. Written as DNA, the CDR3 is TGTGCCAGCAGCCAAGCTTCACAGGGTGGACTGAATGAGCAGTTCTTC.